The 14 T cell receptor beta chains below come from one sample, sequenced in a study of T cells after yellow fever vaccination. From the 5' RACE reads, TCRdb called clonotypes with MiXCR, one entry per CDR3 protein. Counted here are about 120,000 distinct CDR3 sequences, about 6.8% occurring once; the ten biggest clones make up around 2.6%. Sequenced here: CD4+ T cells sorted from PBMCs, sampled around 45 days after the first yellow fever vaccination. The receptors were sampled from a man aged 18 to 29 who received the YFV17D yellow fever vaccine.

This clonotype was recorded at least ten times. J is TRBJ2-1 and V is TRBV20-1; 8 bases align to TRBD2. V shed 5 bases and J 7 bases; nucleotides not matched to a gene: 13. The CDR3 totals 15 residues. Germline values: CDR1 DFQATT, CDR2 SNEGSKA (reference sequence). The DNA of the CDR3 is TGCAGTGCTTACCCGCCTCGGGGGGGCCTGAATGAGCAGTTCTTC. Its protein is CSAYPPRGGLNEQFF.

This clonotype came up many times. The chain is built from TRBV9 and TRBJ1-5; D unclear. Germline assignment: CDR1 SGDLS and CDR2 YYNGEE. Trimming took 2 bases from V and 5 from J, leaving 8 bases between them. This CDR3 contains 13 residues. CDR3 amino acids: CASSVAPHQPQHF. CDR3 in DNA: TGTGCCAGCAGCGTGGCCCCCCATCAGCCCCAGCATTTT.

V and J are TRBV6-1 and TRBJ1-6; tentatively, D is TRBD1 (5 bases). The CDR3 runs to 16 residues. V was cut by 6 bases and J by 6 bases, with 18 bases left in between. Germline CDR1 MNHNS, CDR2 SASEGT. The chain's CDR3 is CASRHRPGLPNSPLHF. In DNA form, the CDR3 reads TGTGCCAGCAGACACCGACCGGGACTGCCTAATTCACCCCTCCACTTT.

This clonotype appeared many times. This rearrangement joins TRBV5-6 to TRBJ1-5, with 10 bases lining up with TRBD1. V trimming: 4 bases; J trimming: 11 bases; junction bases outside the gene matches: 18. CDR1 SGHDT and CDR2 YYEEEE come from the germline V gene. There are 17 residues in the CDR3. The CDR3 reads CASSESGTGAAVGSQHF. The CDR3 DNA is TGTGCCAGCAGCGAATCCGGGACAGGGGCCGCCGTTGGCTCCCAGCATTTT.

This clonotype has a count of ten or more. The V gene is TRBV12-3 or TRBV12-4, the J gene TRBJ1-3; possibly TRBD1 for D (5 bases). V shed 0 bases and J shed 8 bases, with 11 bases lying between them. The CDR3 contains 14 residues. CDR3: CASSLAHQGDTIYF. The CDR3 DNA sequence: TGTGCCAGCAGTTTAGCGCATCAGGGAGACACCATATATTTT.

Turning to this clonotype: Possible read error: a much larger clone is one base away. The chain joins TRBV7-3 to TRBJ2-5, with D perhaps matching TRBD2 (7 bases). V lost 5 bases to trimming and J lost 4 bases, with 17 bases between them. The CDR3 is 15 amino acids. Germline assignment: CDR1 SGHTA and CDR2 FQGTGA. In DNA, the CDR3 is TGTGCCAGCAGCACCCAGCCCGGGGGGCGAGAGACCCAGTACTTC. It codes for CASSTQPGGRETQYF.

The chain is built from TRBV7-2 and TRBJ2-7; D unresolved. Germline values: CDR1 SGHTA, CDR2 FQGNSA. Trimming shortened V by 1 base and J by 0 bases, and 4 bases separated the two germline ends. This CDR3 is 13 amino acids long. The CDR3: CASSLVSSYEQYF. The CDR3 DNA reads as TGTGCCAGCAGCTTAGTCAGCTCCTACGAGCAGTACTTC.

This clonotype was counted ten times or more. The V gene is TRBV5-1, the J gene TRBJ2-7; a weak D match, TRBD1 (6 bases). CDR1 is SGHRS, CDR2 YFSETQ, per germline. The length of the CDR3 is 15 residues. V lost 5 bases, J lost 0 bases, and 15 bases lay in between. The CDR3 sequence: CASSTGQINSYEQYF. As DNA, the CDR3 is TGCGCCAGCAGTACGGGACAAATTAACTCCTACGAGCAGTACTTC.

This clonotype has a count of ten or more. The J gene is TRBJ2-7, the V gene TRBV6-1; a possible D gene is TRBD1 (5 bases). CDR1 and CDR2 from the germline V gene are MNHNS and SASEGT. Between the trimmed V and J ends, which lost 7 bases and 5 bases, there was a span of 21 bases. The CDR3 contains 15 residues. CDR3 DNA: TGTGCCAGCAATGGGGCCGGCGCCGGTAGGCACGAGCAGTACTTC. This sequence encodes CASNGAGAGRHEQYF.

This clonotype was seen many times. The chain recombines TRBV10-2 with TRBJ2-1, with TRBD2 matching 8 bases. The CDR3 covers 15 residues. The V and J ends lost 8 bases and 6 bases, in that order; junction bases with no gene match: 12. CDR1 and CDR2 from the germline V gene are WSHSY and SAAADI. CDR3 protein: CASALAGGFGNEQFF. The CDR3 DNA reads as TGCGCCAGCGCCTTGGCGGGGGGTTTTGGCAATGAGCAGTTCTTC.

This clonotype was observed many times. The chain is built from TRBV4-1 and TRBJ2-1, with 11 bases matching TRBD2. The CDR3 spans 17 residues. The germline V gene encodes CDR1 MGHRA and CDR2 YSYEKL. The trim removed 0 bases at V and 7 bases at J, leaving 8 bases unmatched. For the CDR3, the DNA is TGCGCCAGCAGCCAAGACCCACTAGCGGGGGCCCCAAATGAGCAGTTCTTC. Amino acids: CASSQDPLAGAPNEQFF.

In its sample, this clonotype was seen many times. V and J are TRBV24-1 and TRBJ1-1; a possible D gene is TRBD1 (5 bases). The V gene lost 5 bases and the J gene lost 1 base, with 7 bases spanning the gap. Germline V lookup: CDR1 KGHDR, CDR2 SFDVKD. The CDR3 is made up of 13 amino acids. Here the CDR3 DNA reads TGTGCCACCAGTGTTGGGGGGAACACTGAAGCTTTCTTT. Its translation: CATSVGGNTEAFF.

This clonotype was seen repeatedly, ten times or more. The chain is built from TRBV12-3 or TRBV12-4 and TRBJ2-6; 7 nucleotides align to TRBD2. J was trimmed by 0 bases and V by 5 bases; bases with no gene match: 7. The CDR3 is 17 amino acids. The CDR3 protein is CASSAGLVSSGANVLTF. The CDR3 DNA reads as TGTGCCAGCAGTGCCGGACTAGTAAGCTCTGGGGCCAACGTCCTGACTTTC.

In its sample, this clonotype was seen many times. CDR3 nucleotides: TGCGCCAGCAGCTTGTTTCGGAGCTCCTATAATTCACCCCTCCACTTT. Its translation is CASSLFRSSYNSPLHF. The rearrangement uses TRBV5-1 and TRBJ1-6; D gene ambiguous. Trimming removed 1 base from V and 0 bases from J, with 8 bases in between. The CDR3 is 16 amino acids. Germline V gene lookup returns CDR1 SGHRS and CDR2 YFSETQ.